Following are 26 T cell receptor beta chains from one sample sequenced in a study of STAT3 mutations in large granular lymphocyte leukemia. General study results and limits: In T-cell large granular lymphocyte leukemia, about half of patients showed multiple immunodominant subclonotypes.

Data came from immunoSEQ multiplex PCR; TCRdb stores just in-frame clones and leaves some out. The repertoire holds 3,000 to 4,500 clones, with roughly 43% as singletons. These receptors are not linked to any known antigen. The sequenced sample was peripheral blood mononuclear cells. The receptor set was obtained from a man between 60 and 75 years old with T-cell large granular lymphocyte leukemia. Some clones in this sample may be carry-over from other donors' samples.

This clone was detected only a few times. The chain couples TRBV30 to TRBJ2-7, with TRBD1 matching 7 bases. V lost 7 bases, J lost 5 bases, and 11 bases stayed unmatched. Germline V lookup: CDR1 GTSNPN, CDR2 SVGIG (reference sequence). This CDR3 region has 13 residues. The CDR3 sequence: CAYPTGNINEQYV. The DNA for the CDR3 is TGTGCCTACCCGACAGGGAATATCAACGAGCAGTACGTC.

The CDR3: CASSSSGRGSYEQYV. The CDR3 region has the DNA TGTGCCAGCAGCAGCAGCGGGAGGGGCTCCTACGAGCAGTACGTC. The chain links TRBV6-5 to TRBJ2-7; 10 bases agree with TRBD2. Looked up from germline, CDR1 is MNHEY and CDR2 is SVGAGI. This CDR3 comprises 15 residues. V trimming: 6 bases; J trimming: 0 bases; junction bases outside the gene matches: 5.

A few counts support this clone. V gene TRBV19 combines with J gene TRBJ1-5, with D perhaps matching TRBD1 (6 bases). Germline V gene data show CDR1 as LNHDA and CDR2 as SQIVND (reference sequence). CDR3 length equals 14 residues. The CDR3 here is CASQWGQGSQPQHF. The CDR3 nucleotides read TGTGCTTCTCAATGGGGGCAGGGAAGTCAGCCCCAGCATTTT.

The chain uses TRBV5-1 and TRBJ1-5; weak D call: TRBD1 (6 bases). This CDR3 spans 14 amino acids. The V gene's germline CDR1 is SGHRS and CDR2 YFSETQ. Trimming cost V 4 bases and J 6 bases, with 14 bases left between them. The CDR3 spells CASSPGDSGQPQHF. As DNA, the CDR3 is TGCGCCAGCAGCCCAGGGGATAGTGGTCAGCCCCAGCATTTT.

The chain carries TRBV10-2 and TRBJ1-2, with 7 positions matching TRBD1. CDR1 and CDR2 from the germline V gene are WSHSY and SAAADI. With 2 bases clipped from V and 6 bases from J, the junction kept 12 bases outside the gene matches. This CDR3 comprises 16 residues. CDR3 sequence (DNA): TGCGCCAGCAGTGAGGTCGGCAGGGGGTCCGCACATGGCTACACCTTC. Translating gives CASSEVGRGSAHGYTF.

CDR3 in DNA: TGTGCCAGCAGCACCCGGGACACAGGGGCCGGGGGGGGCTACACCTTC. Amino acids: CASSTRDTGAGGGYTF. The V and J genes are TRBV7-9 and TRBJ1-2; 7 nucleotides agree with TRBD1. The CDR3 is 16 residues long. Unmatched junction bases numbered 17, after V lost 5 bases and J lost 8 bases. Germline CDR1 and CDR2: SEHNR and FQNEAQ (reference sequence).

This clone was detected once. The V call is TRBV5-1, the J call TRBJ2-1, with D perhaps given as TRBD1 or TRBD2 (5 bases each). The germline V and J ends were trimmed by 3 bases and 10 bases, with 20 bases remaining between them. The CDR3 sequence is 15 residues long. Germline-derived CDR1 and CDR2 are SGHRS and YFSETQ. In DNA form, the CDR3 reads TGCGCCAGCAGCTCCGGGGACCGTGGGTTGAGGGAGCAGTTCTTC. Translating it yields CASSSGDRGLREQFF.

The chain uses TRBV5-6 and TRBJ1-2; perhaps TRBD1 as D (6 bases). With 4 bases removed from V and 8 bases from J, the gap between germline ends came to 18 bases. The CDR3 spans 14 residues. Germline CDR1 is SGHDT and CDR2 is YYEEEE. CDR3 DNA sequence: TGTGCCAGCAGCGCAGGATGGGGGCGCGTGGGCTACACCTTC. Protein product: CASSAGWGRVGYTF.

This clone was seen only a few times. This rearrangement joins TRBV18 to TRBJ2-5; 7 bases match TRBD1. CDR3 length: 14 residues. J gave up 2 bases and V 4 bases, and 4 bases lay outside the gene matches. Germline CDR1 reads KGHSH; CDR2 reads LQKENI. For the CDR3, the DNA is TGTGCCAGCTCACAGGGGGCTCAACAAGAGACCCAGTACTTC. It is translated as CASSQGAQQETQYF.

In this sample, this clone turned up a few times. The chain links TRBV18 to TRBJ1-2, with D unclear. The CDR3 consists of 12 residues. From germline, CDR1 is KGHSH and CDR2 LQKENI. Trimming cost V 3 bases and J 8 bases, with 10 bases left between them. Here the CDR3 reads CASSPGVVGYTF. Here the CDR3 DNA reads TGTGCCAGCTCACCCGGGGTTGTCGGCTACACCTTC.

In this sample, this clone turned up a few times. DNA for the CDR3: TGTGCCTGGAGTGCACGGACCACTGAAGCTTTCTTT. As protein: CAWSARTTEAFF. The rearrangement joins TRBV30 to TRBJ1-1; D not resolved. With 1 base removed from V and 4 bases from J, the gap between germline ends came to 7 bases. The germline gives CDR1 GTSNPN, CDR2 SVGIG (reference sequence). The CDR3 sequence is 12 residues long.

This clone was recorded only once. The chain links TRBV5-6 to TRBJ1-2, with 8 nucleotides matching TRBD1. Per germline, CDR1 SGHDT and CDR2 YYEEEE. The V segment lost 4 bases and the J segment 8 bases; nucleotides outside the gene matches: 13. The CDR3 totals 15 residues. The CDR3: CASSIRDRRSLGYTF. The CDR3 bases are TGTGCCAGCAGCATTCGGGACAGGAGATCCCTGGGCTACACCTTC.

The chain uses TRBV5-6 and TRBJ1-2, with 7 bases lining up with TRBD1. The germline V gene has CDR1 SGHDT and CDR2 YYEEEE. J was trimmed by 3 bases and V by 0 bases; bases with no gene match: 2. The CDR3 is 14 residues long. Written as DNA, the CDR3 is TGTGCCAGCAGCTTGGGGGACAGCGACTATGGCTACACCTTC. It specifies CASSLGDSDYGYTF.

This clone has a single count. This chain joins TRBV5-1 and TRBJ2-3; a possible D gene is TRBD1 (5 bases). The CDR3 is 15 residues long. The germline V and J ends were trimmed by 1 base and 3 bases, with 12 bases remaining between them. Germline CDR1 SGHRS, CDR2 YFSETQ. The CDR3 DNA reads as TGCGCCAGCAGCTTGCAGGGTTCGTCAACAGATACGCAGTATTTT. Amino acid sequence: CASSLQGSSTDTQYF.

This clone has more than one count but fewer than ten. J is TRBJ1-4 and V is TRBV25-1, with D possibly matching TRBD1 (5 bases). V lost 7 bases, J lost 5 bases, and 8 bases lay in between. Germline-derived CDR1 and CDR2 are MGHDK and SYGVNS. CDR3 length: 12 amino acids. CDR3 region: CASTQGNEKLFF. CDR3 DNA sequence: TGTGCCAGCACCCAGGGAAATGAAAAACTGTTTTTT. Complete variable domain (other parts from reference TRBV25-1 and TRBJ1-4): EADIYQTPRYLVIGTGKKITLECSQTMGHDKMYWYQQDPGMELHLIHYSYGVNSTEKGDLSSESTVSRIRTEHFPLTLESARPSHTSQYLCASTQGNEKLFFGSGTQLSVL.

The chain employs TRBV18 and TRBJ2-2, with 7 bases fitting TRBD2. This CDR3 contains 14 residues. The junction had 4 bases not matched to a gene; V was cut back by 3 bases and J by 6 bases. Germline lookup yields CDR1 KGHSH and CDR2 LQKENI. This chain's CDR3 is CASSPPGGAGELFF. The CDR3, as DNA: TGTGCCAGCTCACCCCCTGGGGGGGCCGGGGAGCTGTTTTTT. The variable domain in full, completed from reference TRBV18 and TRBJ2-2, reads NAGVMQNPRHLVRRRGQEARLRCSPMKGHSHVYWYRQLPEEGLKFMVYLQKENIIDESGMPKERFSAEFPKEGPSILRIQQVVRGDSAAYFCASSPPGGAGELFFGEGSRLTVL.

The chain joins TRBV5-6 to TRBJ2-7; 8 bases map to TRBD2. This CDR3 has 13 residues. The germline gives CDR1 SGHDT, CDR2 YYEEEE. J lost 4 bases, V lost 0 bases, and 0 bases had no gene match. DNA for the CDR3: TGTGCCAGCAGCTTGGCTAGCGGGTACGAGCAGTACGTC. It yields the protein CASSLASGYEQYV.

The chain joins TRBV6-6 to TRBJ2-1; no clear D gene. Germline CDR1 is MNHNY and CDR2 is SVGAGI (reference sequence). The CDR3 is 14 amino acids. Trimming pared 0 bases from V and 4 bases from J, leaving 7 bases between. This CDR3 is CASSYSMIYNEQFF. CDR3 bases: TGTGCCAGCAGTTACTCGATGATATACAATGAGCAGTTCTTC.

The rearrangement uses TRBV6-1 and TRBJ2-6, with D perhaps TRBD1 (5 bases). Germline V gives CDR1 MNHNS, CDR2 SASEGT. The V and J ends lost 0 bases and 2 bases respectively, with 5 bases between them. The CDR3 is 15 amino acids. The CDR3 sequence: CASSEATAGANVLTF. CDR3 coding DNA: TGTGCCAGCAGTGAAGCGACAGCTGGGGCCAACGTCCTGACTTTC.

V and J are TRBV7-2 and TRBJ2-3, with 11 bases fitting TRBD2. The junction had 4 bases not matched to a gene; V was cut back by 7 bases and J by 1 base. CDR3 length equals 15 residues. Germline assignment: CDR1 SGHTA and CDR2 FQGNSA. CDR3 DNA sequence: TGTGCCAGCACACTAGCGGGGGCCCGCACAGATACGCAGTATTTT. Its translation is CASTLAGARTDTQYF.

This clone is a singleton in its sample. The V gene is TRBV18, the J gene TRBJ1-1; TRBD1 is a possible D gene (5 bases). CDR1 KGHSH and CDR2 LQKENI come from the germline V gene. This CDR3 comprises 13 residues. Trimming left V 6 bases short and J 1 base short, with 9 bases between. CDR3 DNA sequence: TGTGCCAGCTCTACGGACACGAACACTGAAGCTTTCTTT. Translation: CASSTDTNTEAFF.

V and J are TRBV18 and TRBJ1-1; possible D gene TRBD1, 6 bases. The germline gives CDR1 KGHSH, CDR2 LQKENI. Trimming stripped 3 bases from V and 5 bases from J, with 16 bases between. This CDR3 comprises 15 residues. In nucleotides, the CDR3 is TGTGCCAGCTCACCCAGTAACAGGGCGGGAACTGAAGCTTTCTTT. This gives the protein CASSPSNRAGTEAFF.

This clone showed up just a few times. The chain recombines TRBV15 with TRBJ1-5, with D perhaps matching TRBD1 (6 bases). CDR3 length equals 13 residues. V gave up 5 bases and J gave up 7 bases, with 12 bases separating them. Germline V gene sequence: CDR1 LNHNV, CDR2 YYDKDF (reference sequence). The CDR3 nucleotides read TGTGCCACCAGCTACATGAGGGGGCAGCCCCAGCATTTT. This codes for CATSYMRGQPQHF.

The rearrangement links TRBV7-8 to TRBJ2-2; tentatively, D is TRBD2 (5 bases). CDR3 length equals 16 residues. From germline, CDR1 is SGHVS and CDR2 FQNEAQ. The ends were cut back, 5 bases at V and 6 bases at J, with 19 bases in the middle. This CDR3 is CASSHRVLGGPGELFF. The CDR3 coding sequence is TGTGCCAGCAGCCACCGGGTCCTCGGAGGACCCGGGGAGCTGTTTTTT.

The rearrangement links TRBV30 to TRBJ2-2; TRBD2 is a possible D gene (6 bases). V was shortened by 0 bases and J by 9 bases, with 11 bases between the two germline ends. The CDR3 length is 13 residues. Germline CDR1 GTSNPN, CDR2 SVGIG (reference sequence). The CDR3 region is CAWSVNAGRELFF. The CDR3 DNA is TGTGCCTGGAGTGTAAACGCGGGAAGGGAGCTGTTTTTT. Together with reference TRBV30 and TRBJ2-2, the CDR3 gives the full variable domain: SQTIHQWPATLVQPVGSPLSLECTVEGTSNPNLYWYRQAAGRGLQLLFYSVGIGQISSEVPQNLSASRPQDRQFILSSKKLLLSDSGFYLCAWSVNAGRELFFGEGSRLTVL.

This clone was picked up a small number of times. The V call is TRBV10-3, the J call TRBJ2-7; 7 bases agree with TRBD2. The germline V gene has CDR1 ENHRY and CDR2 SYGVKD. The CDR3 covers 11 residues. With V trimmed by 4 bases and J by 7 bases, 1 base remained unmatched. Written as DNA, the CDR3 is TGTGCCATCAGTGCGGGGGGAGAGCAGTACGTC. Protein sequence: CAISAGGEQYV.